The T cell receptor (beta chain) described here comes from a study of blood T cell repertoires in COVID-19. The CDR3 is made up of 16 amino acids. Trimming took off 2 bases at V and 5 bases at J, with 18 bases between the two ends. The germline CDR1 and CDR2 sequences are MGHRA and YSYEKL. This clone was detected only once. Only in-frame clones appear in the TCRdb table, and some are missing; sequencing was by immunoSEQ multiplex PCR. The sample consists of about 190,000 clones, roughly 89% of them appearing once. The sequence was obtained from a man aged 50 to 59 with acute or convalescent COVID-19. The sample consisted of peripheral blood. This rearrangement joins TRBV4-1 to TRBJ2-5; the D gene is possibly TRBD1 (5 bases). The CDR3 sequence is CASSQQFWGGDETQYF. The CDR3, as DNA: TGCGCCAGCAGCCAACAATTCTGGGGCGGCGATGAGACCCAGTACTTC.